This T cell receptor beta chain was documented in a study of blood T cell repertoires in COVID-19. Looking at the study overall: COVID-19 samples from acute and convalescent phases originated in the United States, Italy and Spain.

Assignments of participants to cohorts depended upon their own reported clinical history. The table came from immunoSEQ multiplex PCR; TCRdb's copy has only in-frame clones and leaves some out. The table lists about 400,000 clones, nearly 90% of them singletons, with approximately 2% in the top ten. The sample holds one count of this clone. Germline V gives CDR1 WSHSY, CDR2 SAAADI. The CDR3 covers 12 residues. Trimming pared 8 bases from V and 4 bases from J, leaving 12 bases between. The gene calls are TRBV10-2 and TRBJ2-7, with no clear D. Input material: PBMCs or T cells enriched from blood (not recorded which). The clonotype comes from a woman between 35 and 50 years old with acute COVID-19. CDR3: CASSYQAYEQYF. In DNA form, the CDR3 reads TGCGCCAGCTCTTACCAGGCATACGAGCAGTACTTC.